The 13 T cell receptor beta chains below were found in one sample sequenced in a study of T cells expressing NK-cell markers (dated by TCRdb to about 2020). Library prep was done by 5' RACE. Sequenced on an Illumina HiSeq 2000. Following reprocessing of the reads by TCRdb, the data hold one row per CDR3 protein sequence and no DNA is available. The data table for this sample lists about 460,000 distinct CDR3 sequences. Roughly 1.4% of the sample rests with the top ten. The sequencing input was blood T cells: a sorted CD56 or NKG2C T cell subset, CD4+ or CD8+ T cells, or bulk PBMC T cells (not recorded which). Receptors originate from a woman in her fifties or sixties in good health. Donor details come from another sample of the same person, matched by shared clones.

The chain employs TRBV4-1 and TRBJ2-7; the D call of TRBD2 rests on TCRdb alone, since no DNA is present to check it. CDR3 length: 16 amino acids. From germline, CDR1 is MGHRA and CDR2 YSYEKL. The CDR3 is CASSQGLAGRSYEQYF.

The rearrangement links TRBV30 to TRBJ2-7. Germline lookup yields CDR1 GTSNPN and CDR2 SVGIG (reference sequence). The CDR3 is 13 amino acids. CDR3 sequence: CAWSSVLIYEQYF. Variable domain in full (rest from reference TRBV30 and TRBJ2-7): SQTIHQWPATLVQPVGSPLSLECTVEGTSNPNLYWYRQAAGRGLQLLFYSVGIGQISSEVPQNLSASRPQDRQFILSSKKLLLSDSGFYLCAWSSVLIYEQYFGPGTRLTVT.

CDR3 sequence: CASRYSGSPEYGYTF. The chain combines TRBV19 with TRBJ1-2; lacking DNA, the TRBD1 call made by TCRdb goes unchecked. The CDR3 covers 15 residues. Germline V lookup: CDR1 LNHDA, CDR2 SQIVND (reference sequence).

The chain is built from TRBV6-2 or TRBV6-3 and TRBJ2-3; TCRdb outputs TRBD1, but without DNA this stays unchecked. The CDR3 consists of 15 residues. In germline, CDR1 is MNHEY, CDR2 SVGEGT. The CDR3 protein is CASSLGLRGTDTQYF.

The chain couples TRBV14 to TRBJ2-1; TCRdb's assignment of TRBD1 cannot be checked, as there is no DNA. Germline V gives CDR1 SGHDN, CDR2 FVKESK. The CDR3 contains 15 residues. Here the CDR3 reads CASSQAAGGGNEQFF.

The V and J genes are TRBV7-2 and TRBJ2-1. This CDR3 is 12 amino acids long. Germline values: CDR1 SGHTA, CDR2 FQGNSA. The CDR3 here is CASSLELYEQFF.

The genes are TRBV3-1 and TRBJ2-5; TCRdb reports TRBD2, a call that lacks DNA to check it against. Per the germline V gene, CDR1 is LGHDT and CDR2 is YNNKEL (reference sequence). The length of the CDR3 is 16 residues. This CDR3 is CASSLLPRPEGETQYF.

This sequence joins TRBV12-3 or TRBV12-4 and TRBJ2-5; TCRdb's D gene call, TRBD1, goes unchecked for lack of DNA. The CDR3 is made up of 14 amino acids. The CDR3 is CASSFGGGRETQYF.

The CDR3 reads CASSEPGGRDTEAFF. The gene calls are TRBV6-1 and TRBJ1-1. This CDR3 contains 15 residues. CDR1 is MNHNS, CDR2 SASEGT, per germline.

The CDR3 spells CASSHPGPNEQFF. The rearrangement uses TRBV5-1 and TRBJ2-1; there is no DNA to check the TCRdb D call of TRBD1. This CDR3 is 13 amino acids long. Per germline, CDR1 SGHRS and CDR2 YFSETQ.

This chain joins TRBV5-1 and TRBJ2-1; TCRdb indicates TRBD2, and absent DNA this call remains unverified. The CDR3 contains 14 residues. CDR1 is SGHRS, CDR2 YFSETQ, per germline. The CDR3 region is CASSLAASGREQFF.

This chain links TRBV11-2 with TRBJ2-1; checking the TCRdb D call of TRBD2 is not possible without DNA. This CDR3 has 13 residues. Germline values: CDR1 SGHAT, CDR2 FQNNGV. The chain's CDR3 is CASLGPAGDEQFF.

The rearrangement links TRBV15 to TRBJ2-5; the TCRdb D gene call, TRBD1, has no DNA to confirm it. The CDR3 runs to 15 residues. Germline-derived CDR1 and CDR2 are LNHNV and YYDKDF (reference sequence). The CDR3: CATTTQGGKGETQYF.